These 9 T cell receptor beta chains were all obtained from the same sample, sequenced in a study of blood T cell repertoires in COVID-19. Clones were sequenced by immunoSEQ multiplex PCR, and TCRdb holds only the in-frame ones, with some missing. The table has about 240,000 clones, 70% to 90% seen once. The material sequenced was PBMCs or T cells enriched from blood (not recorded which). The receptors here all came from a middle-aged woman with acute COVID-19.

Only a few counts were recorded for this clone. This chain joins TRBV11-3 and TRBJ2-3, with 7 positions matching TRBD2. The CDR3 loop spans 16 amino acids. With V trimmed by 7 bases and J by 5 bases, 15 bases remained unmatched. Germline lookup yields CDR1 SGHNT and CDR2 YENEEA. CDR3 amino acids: CASTLWGGREGDTQYF. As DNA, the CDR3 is TGTGCCAGCACCCTGTGGGGTGGCAGGGAGGGAGATACGCAGTATTTT.

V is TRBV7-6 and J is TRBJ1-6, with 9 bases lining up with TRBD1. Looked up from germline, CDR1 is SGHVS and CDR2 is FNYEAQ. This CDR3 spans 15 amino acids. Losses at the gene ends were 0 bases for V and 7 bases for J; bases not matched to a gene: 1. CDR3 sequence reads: CASSLATGGNSPLHF. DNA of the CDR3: TGTGCCAGCAGCTTAGCGACAGGGGGAAATTCACCCCTCCACTTT.

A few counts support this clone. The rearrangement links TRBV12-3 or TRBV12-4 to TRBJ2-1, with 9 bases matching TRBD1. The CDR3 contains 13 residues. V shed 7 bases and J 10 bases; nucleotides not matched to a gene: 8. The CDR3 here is CASNPTGGQEQFF. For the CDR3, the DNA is TGTGCCAGCAACCCAACAGGGGGCCAAGAGCAGTTCTTC.

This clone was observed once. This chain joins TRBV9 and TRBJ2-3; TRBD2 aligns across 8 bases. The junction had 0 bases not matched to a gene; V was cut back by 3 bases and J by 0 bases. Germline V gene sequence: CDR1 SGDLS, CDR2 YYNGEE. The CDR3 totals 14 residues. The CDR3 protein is CASSASGSTDTQYF. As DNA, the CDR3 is TGTGCCAGCAGCGCTAGCGGGAGCACAGATACGCAGTATTTT. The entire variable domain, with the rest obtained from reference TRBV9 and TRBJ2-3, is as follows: DSGVTQTPKHLITATGQRVTLRCSPRSGDLSVYWYQQSLDQGLQFLIQYYNGEERAKGNILERFSAQQFPDLHSELNLSSLELGDSALYFCASSASGSTDTQYFGPGTRLTVL.

CDR3 coding DNA: TGTGCCAGCAGCTTGCGGAGCACAGATACGCAGTATTTT. Translated: CASSLRSTDTQYF. The chain joins TRBV6-5 to TRBJ2-3; no firm D call. With 6 bases removed from V and 0 bases from J, the gap between germline ends came to 7 bases. The germline V gene has CDR1 MNHEY and CDR2 SVGAGI. The CDR3 extends over 13 amino acids.

The DNA for the CDR3 is TGTGCCAGTAGTACAACCGGGACAGGGATTTACACCGGGGAGCTGTTTTTT. Its protein is CASSTTGTGIYTGELFF. The V call is TRBV19, the J call TRBJ2-2; 9 bases fit TRBD1. The CDR3 has 17 residues. Per germline, CDR1 LNHDA and CDR2 SQIVND (reference sequence). J was trimmed by 3 bases and V by 4 bases; bases with no gene match: 9.

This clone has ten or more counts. The CDR3 here is CASSQAGGANYGYTF. As DNA, the CDR3 is TGCGCCAGCAGCCAAGCGGGAGGGGCGAACTATGGCTACACCTTC. The chain recombines TRBV4-1 with TRBJ1-2, with D maybe TRBD1 (5 bases). Trimming stripped 1 base from V and 2 bases from J, with 11 bases between. The CDR3 runs to 15 residues. Germline CDR1 and CDR2: MGHRA and YSYEKL.

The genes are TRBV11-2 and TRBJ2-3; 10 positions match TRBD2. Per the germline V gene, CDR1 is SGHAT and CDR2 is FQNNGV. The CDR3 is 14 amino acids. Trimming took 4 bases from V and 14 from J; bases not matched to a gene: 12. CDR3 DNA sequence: TGTGCCAGCAGCTCTATAAGCGGGGGGGCTTTTGGGTATTTT. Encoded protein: CASSSISGGAFGYF.

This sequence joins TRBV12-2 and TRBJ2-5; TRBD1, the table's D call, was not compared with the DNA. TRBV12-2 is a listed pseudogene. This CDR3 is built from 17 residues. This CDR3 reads CASRLARHRGLRETQYF. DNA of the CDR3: TGTGCAAGTCGCTTAGCCCGCCACAGGGGGCTCAGGGAGACCCAGTACTTC.